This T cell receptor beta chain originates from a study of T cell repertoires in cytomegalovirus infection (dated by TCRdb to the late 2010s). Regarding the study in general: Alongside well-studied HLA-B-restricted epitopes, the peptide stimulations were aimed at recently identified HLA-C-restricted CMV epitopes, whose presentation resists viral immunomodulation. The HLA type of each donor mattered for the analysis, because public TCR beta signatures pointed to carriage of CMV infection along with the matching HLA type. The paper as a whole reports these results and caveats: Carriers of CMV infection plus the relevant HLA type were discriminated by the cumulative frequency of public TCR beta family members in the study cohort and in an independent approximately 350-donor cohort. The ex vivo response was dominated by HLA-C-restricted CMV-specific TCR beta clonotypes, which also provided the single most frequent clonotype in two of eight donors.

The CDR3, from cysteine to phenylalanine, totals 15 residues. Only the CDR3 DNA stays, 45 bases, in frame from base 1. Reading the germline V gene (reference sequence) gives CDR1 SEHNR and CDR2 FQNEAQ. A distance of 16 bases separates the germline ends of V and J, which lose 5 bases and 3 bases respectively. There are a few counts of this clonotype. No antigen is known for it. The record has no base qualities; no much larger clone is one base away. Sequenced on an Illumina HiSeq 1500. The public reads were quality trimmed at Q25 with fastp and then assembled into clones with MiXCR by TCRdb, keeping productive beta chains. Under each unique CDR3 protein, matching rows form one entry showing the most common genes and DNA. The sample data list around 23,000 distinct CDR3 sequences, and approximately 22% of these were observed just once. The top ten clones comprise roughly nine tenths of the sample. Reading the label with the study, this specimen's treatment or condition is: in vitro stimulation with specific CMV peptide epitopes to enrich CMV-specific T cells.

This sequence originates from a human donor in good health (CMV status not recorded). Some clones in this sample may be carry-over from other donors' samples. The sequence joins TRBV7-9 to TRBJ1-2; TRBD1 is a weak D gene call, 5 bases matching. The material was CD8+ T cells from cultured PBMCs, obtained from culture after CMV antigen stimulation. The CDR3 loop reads CASSLDRSRDYGYTF. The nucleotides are TGTGCCAGCAGCCTCGACAGAAGCCGGGACTATGGCTACACCTTC.